The 21 T cell receptor beta chains below come from one sample, sequenced in a study of graft-versus-host responses after intestinal transplantation. Their recognized antigens are unknown. The protocol was immunoSEQ multiplex PCR, while the TCRdb copy is restricted to in-frame clones and leaves out a portion. The data contain some 140,000 clones, over 85% of them seen just once; the ten biggest clones take up over 0.15%. The starting material was unstimulated CD4+ T cells sorted from spleen or lymph node cells, obtained before intestinal transplant. The origin of the receptors is a human donor who received an intestinal transplant.

The CDR3 coding sequence is TGTGCCAGCAGCTCGACCCCCTTAGCGGGGGGGTGGGAGACCCAGTACTTC. Its translation is CASSSTPLAGGWETQYF. V and J are TRBV11-3 and TRBJ2-5; 11 bases map to TRBD2. V lost 4 bases, J lost 5 bases, and 12 bases stayed unmatched. This CDR3 comprises 17 residues. Germline-derived CDR1 and CDR2 are SGHNT and YENEEA.

V gene TRBV11-2 combines with J gene TRBJ2-7; TRBD2 might be the D (5 bases). Per germline, CDR1 SGHAT and CDR2 FQNNGV. This CDR3 region has 13 residues. Trimming removed 5 bases from V and 6 bases from J, with 14 bases in between. The CDR3 loop reads CASSPGGGREQYF. The DNA of the CDR3 is TGTGCCAGCAGCCCCGGCGGAGGACGCGAGCAGTACTTC.

This rearrangement joins TRBV4-1 to TRBJ1-2, with TRBD1 identical over 7 bases. Germline V CDR1 and CDR2: MGHRA, YSYEKL. J gave up 2 bases and V 5 bases, and 8 bases lay outside the gene matches. There are 15 residues in the CDR3. In DNA form, the CDR3 reads TGCGCCAGCAGCTACAGGGAGGGGGCCAACTATGGCTACACCTTC. As protein: CASSYREGANYGYTF.

V usage is TRBV11-2 and J usage is TRBJ2-7; weak D call: TRBD1 (5 bases). V was trimmed by 0 bases and J by 3 bases, leaving 6 bases between them. This CDR3 comprises 13 residues. The germline V gene encodes CDR1 SGHAT and CDR2 FQNNGV. The CDR3 DNA follows: TGTGCCAGCAGCTTAGACAGGGTCTACGAGCAGTACTTC. This codes for CASSLDRVYEQYF.

The V and J genes are TRBV29-1 and TRBJ1-2; D gene uncertain. Germline V gene lookup returns CDR1 SQVTM and CDR2 ANQGSEA. The ends were cut back, 4 bases at V and 5 bases at J, with 14 bases in the middle. CDR3 length equals 13 residues. CDR3 sequence: CSVGGQRLYGYTF. CDR3 bases: TGCAGCGTTGGTGGGCAACGACTGTATGGCTACACCTTC.

This chain uses TRBV6-6 with TRBJ2-5, with unresolved D. V lost 2 bases and J 0 bases, leaving 10 bases between the germline ends. Germline V CDR1 and CDR2: MNHNY, SVGAGI (reference sequence). CDR3 length: 15 residues. The CDR3 region has the DNA TGTGCCAGCAGTTACGAGGACGCCCACCAAGAGACCCAGTACTTC. Translation: CASSYEDAHQETQYF.

CDR3 loop: CASRTGQSGNTIYF. The CDR3, as DNA: TGTGCCAGCCGGACGGGACAGTCAGGAAACACCATATATTTT. The chain employs TRBV6-1 and TRBJ1-3, with 7 bases fitting TRBD1. Unmatched junction bases numbered 8, after V lost 8 bases and J lost 4 bases. CDR3 size: 14 residues. CDR1 and CDR2 (germline): MNHNS, SASEGT.

This chain connects TRBV5-6 to TRBJ1-6; D is ambiguous. V lost 2 bases to trimming and J lost 10 bases, with 19 bases between them. The germline V gene has CDR1 SGHDT and CDR2 YYEEEE. The CDR3 loop spans 16 amino acids. CDR3 protein: CASSLWTARPGSPLHF. CDR3 bases: TGTGCCAGCAGCTTATGGACCGCCCGTCCGGGGTCACCCCTCCACTTT.

The gene calls are TRBV30 and TRBJ2-5; possibly TRBD1 or TRBD2 for D (5 bases each). V dropped 0 bases and J dropped 5 bases, with 7 bases sitting between them. Germline V lookup: CDR1 GTSNPN, CDR2 SVGIG (reference sequence). The CDR3 extends over 12 amino acids. The CDR3 loop is CAWSVEGETQYF. The CDR3, as DNA: TGTGCCTGGAGTGTAGAGGGGGAGACCCAGTACTTC.

The genes are TRBV7-9 and TRBJ1-4, with D unresolved. Trimming took 5 bases from V and 8 from J, leaving 15 bases between them. The CDR3 sequence is 14 residues long. Germline CDR1 is SEHNR and CDR2 is FQNEAQ (reference sequence). The CDR3 loop reads CASSPGMGYEKLFF. In DNA, the CDR3 is TGTGCCAGCAGCCCCGGGATGGGCTACGAAAAACTGTTTTTT. The full variable domain, its missing parts supplied by reference TRBV7-9 and TRBJ1-4, is DTGVSQNPRHKITKRGQNVTFRCDPISEHNRLYWYRQTLGQGPEFLTYFQNEAQLEKSRLLSDRFSAERPKGSFSTLEIQRTEQGDSAMYLCASSPGMGYEKLFFGSGTQLSVL.

This clone was picked up one time. The rearrangement joins TRBV4-2 to TRBJ1-2, with D perhaps TRBD1 (5 bases). The length of the CDR3 is 15 residues. V lost 1 base and J 0 bases, leaving 9 bases between the germline ends. Per germline, CDR1 LGHNA and CDR2 YNFKEQ. CDR3 sequence reads: CASSQVGGANYGYTF. DNA for the CDR3: TGTGCCAGCAGCCAAGTAGGAGGGGCTAACTATGGCTACACCTTC.

This clone occurred once. The rearrangement uses TRBV4-1 and TRBJ2-5; D uncertain. V gave up 4 bases and J gave up 5 bases, with 14 bases separating them. Germline loops: CDR1 MGHRA, CDR2 YSYEKL. The CDR3 totals 14 residues. The CDR3 sequence: CASSLIDPAETQYF. The CDR3 DNA sequence: TGCGCCAGCAGCCTCATAGACCCCGCGGAGACCCAGTACTTC.

This chain links TRBV30 with TRBJ2-3; D gene uncertain. The V and J ends lost 5 bases and 1 base respectively, with 7 bases between them. This CDR3 comprises 12 residues. Germline lookup yields CDR1 GTSNPN and CDR2 SVGIG (reference sequence). This chain's CDR3 is CAWRPRTDTQYF. CDR3 DNA: TGTGCCTGGCGCCCCCGCACAGATACGCAGTATTTT.

This clone was seen a handful of times. The chain has TRBV5-8 and TRBJ2-7; TRBD2 might be the D (5 bases). The CDR3 sequence is 14 residues long. The V gene lost 6 bases and the J gene lost 2 bases, with 15 bases spanning the gap. Germline V lookup: CDR1 SGHTS, CDR2 YDEGEE. In DNA, the CDR3 is TGTGCCAGCAACCGCGTCACAGCGGCCTACGAGCAGTACTTC. Its translation: CASNRVTAAYEQYF.

The chain recombines TRBV5-1 with TRBJ2-7; the match to TRBD1 covers 7 bases. V dropped 4 bases and J dropped 3; count of bases not matched to a gene: 7. Germline assignment: CDR1 SGHRS and CDR2 YFSETQ. The CDR3 is 14 amino acids. CDR3 DNA: TGCGCCAGCAGCGTAGGGGGCTTCATCTACGAGCAGTACTTC. Translation gives CASSVGGFIYEQYF.

This clone was seen once. The DNA for the CDR3 is TGTGCCATCAGCACGACAGGGGCAGGGAACACCGGGGAGCTGTTTTTT. It codes for CAISTTGAGNTGELFF. The chain carries TRBV10-3 and TRBJ2-2; 8 bases match TRBD1. The CDR3 sequence is 16 residues long. The germline gives CDR1 ENHRY, CDR2 SYGVKD. J was trimmed by 1 base and V by 6 bases; bases with no gene match: 7.

This clone was detected only once. The gene calls are TRBV7-9 and TRBJ1-3; D remains unclear. V was shortened by 1 base and J by 1 base, with 11 bases between the two germline ends. This CDR3 spans 16 amino acids. CDR1 is SEHNR and CDR2 is FQNEAQ in the germline V gene (reference sequence). The CDR3 sequence: CASSLVQLVSGNTIYF. CDR3 DNA sequence: TGTGCCAGCAGCTTAGTTCAACTTGTATCTGGAAACACCATATATTTT.

The genes are TRBV2 and TRBJ1-5, with 7 positions matching TRBD1. The CDR3 has 16 residues. Germline-derived CDR1 and CDR2 are SNHLY and FYNNEI. Germline trimming cut 5 bases from V and 1 base from J; bases unmatched to any gene: 8. The CDR3 DNA is TGTGCCAGCAGTCCCAGGGCAGGGGGAAGCAATCAGCCCCAGCATTTT. Translating it yields CASSPRAGGSNQPQHF.

The chain recombines TRBV15 with TRBJ2-1, with D uncertain. Germline-derived CDR1 and CDR2 are LNHNV and YYDKDF (reference sequence). Trimming stripped 0 bases from V and 7 bases from J, with 4 bases between. There are 12 residues in the CDR3. CDR3 bases: TGTGCCACCAGCAGAGATTATAATGAGCAGTTCTTC. It specifies CATSRDYNEQFF.

This clone was counted a single time. This sequence joins TRBV7-8 and TRBJ2-1; D might be TRBD1 or TRBD2, each matching 6 bases. V lost 0 bases and J lost 5, with 14 bases in between. There are 16 residues in the CDR3. The V gene's germline CDR1 is SGHVS and CDR2 FQNEAQ. CDR3 sequence (DNA): TGTGCCAGCAGCTTAGCGGCCCGGGGGCAGCACAATGAGCAGTTCTTC. It specifies CASSLAARGQHNEQFF.

The chain combines TRBV7-9 with TRBJ2-1; D is ambiguous. V lost 5 bases to trimming and J lost 5 bases, with 19 bases between them. Germline values: CDR1 SEHNR, CDR2 FQNEAQ (reference sequence). The CDR3 is 16 amino acids. CDR3: CASSPPLRLLNNEQFF. The DNA of the CDR3 is TGTGCCAGCAGCCCGCCTCTACGGCTTTTAAACAATGAGCAGTTCTTC.